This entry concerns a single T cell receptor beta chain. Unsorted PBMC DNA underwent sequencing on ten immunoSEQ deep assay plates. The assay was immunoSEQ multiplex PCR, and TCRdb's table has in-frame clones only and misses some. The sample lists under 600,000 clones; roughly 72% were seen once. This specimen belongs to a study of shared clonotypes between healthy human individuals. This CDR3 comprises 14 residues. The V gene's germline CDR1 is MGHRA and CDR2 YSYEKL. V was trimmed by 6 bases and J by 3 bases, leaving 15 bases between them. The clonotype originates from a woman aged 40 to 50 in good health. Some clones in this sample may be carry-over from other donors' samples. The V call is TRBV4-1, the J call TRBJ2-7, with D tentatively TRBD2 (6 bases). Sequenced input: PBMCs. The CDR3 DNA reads TGCGCCAGCAGTTCCATGGAGGGGCTCTACGAGCAGTACTTC. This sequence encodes CASSSMEGLYEQYF.